The entry that follows covers one T cell receptor beta chain sequence. Its matching antigen is unknown. This sample was taken from a study of OX40 agonist ivuxolimab in advanced cancers. Looking at the study overall: The diagnoses of dose-escalation patients were hepatocellular carcinoma, melanoma, renal cell or head and neck cancer.

Generated by immunoSEQ multiplex PCR, the TCRdb table keeps only in-frame clones and is missing some. This sample has around 66,000 clones, with about nine tenths found just once. Germline CDR1 is SQVTM and CDR2 is ANQGSEA. Between the trimmed V and J ends, which lost 2 bases and 0 bases, there was a span of 12 bases. This CDR3 is 15 amino acids long. Study-level points and caveats: Both CD4+ and CD8+ T cell populations in blood had undergone clonal expansion by week 6 at 0.1 to 3.0 mg/kg. There were, on average, more expanded clones in CD8+ T cells than in CD4+.

V is TRBV29-1 and J is TRBJ2-3; possible D gene TRBD1, 6 bases. The sample consisted of CD4+ or CD8+ T cells sorted from blood, taken in a trial of the OX40 agonist ivuxolimab. The clonotype was recovered from an adult with an advanced solid tumor such as melanoma, head and neck, liver or kidney cancer. DNA of the CDR3: TGCAGCGTTGAAACCCGGGACATTAGCACAGATACGCAGTATTTT. Its translation is CSVETRDISTDTQYF.